These 19 T cell receptor beta chains originate from one sample sequenced in a study of blood T cell repertoires in COVID-19. Sequencing was performed with immunoSEQ multiplex PCR; in TCRdb, only in-frame clones are kept and a portion is missing. The table has around 310,000 clones, 70% to 90% seen once; the top ten hold approximately 12%. The material sequenced was peripheral blood. The source of these receptors is a woman aged 55-75 years with acute or convalescent COVID-19.

The chain's CDR3 is CASSQVPAGASGNTIYF. In DNA, the CDR3 is TGTGCCAGCAGCCAAGTCCCCGCTGGAGCCTCTGGAAACACCATATATTTT. The chain recombines TRBV3-1 (or the pseudogene TRBV3-2) with TRBJ1-3; D not certain. The germline gives CDR1 LGHDT, CDR2 YNNKEL (reference sequence). This CDR3 has 17 amino acids. Trimming pared 1 base from V and 0 bases from J, leaving 13 bases between.

This clone appeared a few times. J is TRBJ2-7 and V is TRBV7-9; 9 bases fit TRBD1. The CDR3 consists of 15 residues. The V segment lost 8 bases and the J segment 4 bases; nucleotides outside the gene matches: 12. CDR1 is SEHNR, CDR2 FQNEAQ, per germline (reference sequence). The CDR3 spells CASDSGTGQEYEQYF. The CDR3, as DNA: TGTGCCAGCGATTCCGGGACAGGGCAGGAGTACGAGCAGTACTTC.

This chain joins TRBV4-1 and TRBJ1-3; TRBD1 matches 8 bases. Per germline, CDR1 MGHRA and CDR2 YSYEKL. Unmatched junction bases numbered 7, after V lost 2 bases and J lost 4 bases. The CDR3 contains 16 residues. The CDR3 spells CASSQTDRVLGNTIYF. In nucleotides, the CDR3 is TGCGCCAGCAGCCAAACGGACAGGGTTTTAGGAAACACCATATATTTT.

The genes are TRBV2 and TRBJ1-4; the match to TRBD1 covers 9 bases. V trimming: 7 bases; J trimming: 7 bases; junction bases outside the gene matches: 10. CDR3 length: 15 residues. Germline V gene data show CDR1 as SNHLY and CDR2 as FYNNEI. The CDR3 nucleotides read TGTGCCAGCAAGGGGGCCGGGACAGGGACTGAAAAACTGTTTTTT. It yields the protein CASKGAGTGTEKLFF. The whole variable domain, filled in from reference TRBV2 and TRBJ1-4, reads EPEVTQTPSHQVTQMGQEVILRCVPISNHLYFYWYRQILGQKVEFLVSFYNNEISEKSEIFDDQFSVERPDGSNFTLKIRSTKLEDSAMYFCASKGAGTGTEKLFFGSGTQLSVL.

The chain carries TRBV7-9 and TRBJ2-7; TRBD1 agrees at 8 bases. This CDR3 region has 15 residues. Germline loops: CDR1 SEHNR, CDR2 FQNEAQ (reference sequence). The V and J ends lost 0 bases and 5 bases, in that order; junction bases with no gene match: 6. CDR3 bases: TGTGCCAGCAGCTTAGCTGGCAGGGGGCTCCACGAGCAGTACTTC. Protein: CASSLAGRGLHEQYF.

J is TRBJ2-7 and V is TRBV2; 12 bases agree with TRBD1. The trim removed 7 bases at V and 7 bases at J, leaving 11 bases unmatched. CDR3 length: 15 residues. CDR1 and CDR2 from the germline V gene are SNHLY and FYNNEI. This CDR3 reads CASKTAGTGGREQYF. Written as DNA, the CDR3 is TGTGCCAGCAAAACTGCGGGGACAGGGGGCCGGGAGCAGTACTTC.

The genes are TRBV4-1 and TRBJ2-7, with a weak D call TRBD1 (5 bases). V dropped 3 bases and J dropped 4 bases, with 10 bases sitting between them. Germline V gene lookup returns CDR1 MGHRA and CDR2 YSYEKL. The CDR3 totals 13 residues. The CDR3 protein is CASSHSGLYEQYF. The CDR3 DNA reads as TGCGCCAGCAGCCATTCAGGGTTGTACGAGCAGTACTTC.

The chain carries TRBV7-9 and TRBJ1-2; 12 bases align to TRBD1. Germline values: CDR1 SEHNR, CDR2 FQNEAQ (reference sequence). Trimming cost V 5 bases and J 6 bases; bases outside gene matches: 7. CDR3 length: 15 residues. CDR3 loop: CASSLGTGGANGYTF. CDR3 sequence (DNA): TGTGCCAGCAGCCTCGGGACAGGGGGCGCGAATGGCTACACCTTC.

V usage is TRBV7-9 and J usage is TRBJ2-7, with TRBD1 matching 8 bases. The CDR3 runs 15 residues. Germline V lookup: CDR1 SEHNR, CDR2 FQNEAQ (reference sequence). Unmatched junction bases numbered 14, after V lost 10 bases and J lost 3 bases. In nucleotides, the CDR3 is TGTGCCACCAGAGCCTCCGGGACAGGCATCTACGAGCAGTACTTC. This sequence encodes CATRASGTGIYEQYF.

The chain employs TRBV7-8 and TRBJ2-1; 9 positions agree with TRBD1. V dropped 4 bases and J dropped 5; count of bases not matched to a gene: 12. CDR1 and CDR2 (germline): SGHVS, FQNEAQ. CDR3 size: 17 residues. The CDR3 coding sequence is TGTGCCAGCAGCTCCCCTTGGGACAGGGTCACGGACAATGAGCAGTTCTTC. This codes for CASSSPWDRVTDNEQFF.

The gene calls are TRBV9 and TRBJ2-5, with 11 bases lining up with TRBD2. The V gene's germline CDR1 is SGDLS and CDR2 YYNGEE. V was clipped by 4 bases and J by 3 bases; unmatched bases: 5. The CDR3 runs to 15 residues. CDR3 sequence: CASSPGTSGKETQYF. Written as DNA, the CDR3 is TGTGCCAGCAGCCCAGGGACTAGCGGAAAAGAGACCCAGTACTTC.

This chain uses TRBV24-1 with TRBJ1-4, with TRBD1 matching 7 bases. V lost 3 bases to trimming and J lost 7 bases; unmatched junction nucleotides: 7. The CDR3 has 15 residues. CDR1 KGHDR and CDR2 SFDVKD come from the germline V gene. CDR3 sequence: CATSDPTGQGEKLFF. The CDR3 DNA sequence: TGTGCCACCAGTGATCCGACAGGGCAGGGTGAAAAACTGTTTTTT.

The chain links TRBV18 to TRBJ1-2; 7 bases agree with TRBD1. The germline V gene encodes CDR1 KGHSH and CDR2 LQKENI. CDR3 length equals 15 residues. V shed 4 bases, J shed 0 bases, and the junction held 5 bases outside the gene matches. DNA of the CDR3: TGTGCCAGCTCACTGGGGACAGAAGCTAACTATGGCTACACCTTC. Protein sequence: CASSLGTEANYGYTF.

The J gene is TRBJ2-7, the V gene TRBV4-3; 7 nucleotides align to TRBD2. V shed 6 bases, J shed 2 bases, and the junction held 1 base outside the gene matches. This CDR3 region has 12 residues. CDR1 LGHNA and CDR2 YSLEER come from the germline V gene. This CDR3 is CASRGGAYEQYF. DNA of the CDR3: TGCGCCAGCAGGGGAGGGGCCTACGAGCAGTACTTC.

The chain links TRBV5-4 to TRBJ1-6; a weak D match, TRBD1 (5 bases). The CDR3 runs 16 residues. From germline, CDR1 is SGHNT and CDR2 YYREEE (reference sequence). The V end lost 7 bases, the J end lost 3 bases, and 17 bases lay between the germline ends. DNA for the CDR3: TGTGCCAGCGGGGCCGGGGGGTCCGGCTATAATTCACCCCTCCACTTT. It is translated as CASGAGGSGYNSPLHF.

This chain connects TRBV7-9 to TRBJ1-6; D might be TRBD1 (5 bases). CDR3 size: 16 residues. The germline V gene has CDR1 SEHNR and CDR2 FQNEAQ (reference sequence). The V end lost 5 bases, the J end lost 4 bases, and 15 bases lay between the germline ends. In DNA form, the CDR3 reads TGTGCCAGCAGCACTGGCCAGGGCGGTTATAATTCACCCCTCCACTTT. This translates into CASSTGQGGYNSPLHF.

V gene TRBV20-1 combines with J gene TRBJ1-6; possibly TRBD1 for D (6 bases). The V and J ends lost 3 bases and 10 bases respectively, with 16 bases between them. This CDR3 spans 14 amino acids. CDR1 DFQATT and CDR2 SNEGSKA come from the germline V gene (reference sequence). CDR3 residues: CSASRAGDESPLHF. The CDR3 bases are TGCAGTGCTAGTAGGGCAGGGGACGAATCACCCCTCCACTTT.

In this sample, this clone turned up once. This rearrangement joins TRBV2 to TRBJ1-2, with TRBD1 identical over 7 bases. Trimming cost V 4 bases and J 5 bases; bases outside gene matches: 13. Germline CDR1 SNHLY, CDR2 FYNNEI. This CDR3 is built from 16 residues. CDR3 sequence (DNA): TGTGCCAGCAGTGCCCAATCCGGCACAGGGGTTTATGGCTACACCTTC. As protein: CASSAQSGTGVYGYTF. Full variable domain (outside the CDR3, taken from reference TRBV2 and TRBJ1-2): EPEVTQTPSHQVTQMGQEVILRCVPISNHLYFYWYRQILGQKVEFLVSFYNNEISEKSEIFDDQFSVERPDGSNFTLKIRSTKLEDSAMYFCASSAQSGTGVYGYTFGSGTRLTVV.

The gene calls are TRBV27 and TRBJ1-2; possibly TRBD1 for D (5 bases). Trimming took off 6 bases at V and 0 bases at J, with 17 bases between the two ends. The CDR3 has 16 amino acids. CDR1 and CDR2 from the germline V gene are MNHEY and SMNVEV (reference sequence). In DNA, the CDR3 is TGTGCCAGCAGCCCCCAGGTTACAGGTTCTAACTATGGCTACACCTTC. It specifies CASSPQVTGSNYGYTF.